These T cell receptor beta chains were read from a single sample in a study of siplizumab effects on memory and regulatory T cells. The data were produced by immunoSEQ multiplex PCR, yet TCRdb's version contains in-frame clones alone and is incomplete. The sample contains around 100,000 clones, 91% of which appear only once. Sequencing was performed on CD4+ T cells sorted from blood. The receptors derive from a human donor in good health. Both conserved end residues are part of each CDR3. The D gene is left open where the match is weak. The size entry is marked missing in some rows and otherwise reads once, few, many or a size class.

cdr3_nt	cdr3_aa	v_call	clone_size	d_call	j_call
TGCAGCGTTGAACACTTCCAAGAGACCCAGTACTTC	CSVEHFQETQYF	TRBV29-1	.	.	TRBJ2-5
TGTGCCAGCAGCTCCCGTCCAGTTGAGAAGCAGTACTTC	CASSSRPVEKQYF	TRBV5-6	.	.	TRBJ2-7
TGTGCCAGCAGCTTAAACCTCATGGGAAACACCATATATTTT	CASSLNLMGNTIYF	TRBV11-2	.	.	TRBJ1-3
TGTGCCAGCAGCGGGGGGAATCCAGGGTTTTCAGATACGCAGTATTTT	CASSGGNPGFSDTQYF	TRBV11-3	.	.	TRBJ2-3
TGTGCCAGCTCCCCCCGACAGGAAGAGACCCAGTACTTC	CASSPRQEETQYF	TRBV18	once	.	TRBJ2-5
TGTGCCAGCAAGCGATATAGGGAGCCCCAGCATTTT	CASKRYREPQHF	TRBV21-1	few	.	TRBJ1-5
TGTGCCAGCAGCATAAGGGACAGGCCCTCGGGGGAGAACATTCAGTACTTC	CASSIRDRPSGENIQYF	TRBV7-2	.	TRBD1	TRBJ2-4
TGCGCCAGCAGCATTACCTCAGGGGGCGGTGGTGAAAAACTGTTTTTT	CASSITSGGGGEKLFF	TRBV5-1	.	TRBD1	TRBJ1-4
TGTGGGAGTGGGGAACAGGGCCAGCCCCAGCATTTT	CGSGEQGQPQHF	TRBV28	.	.	TRBJ1-5
TGCGCCAGCAGCCAAATGTGGGAGGGGTATGGCTACACCTTC	CASSQMWEGYGYTF	TRBV4-1	.	.	TRBJ1-2
TGTGCCAGCAGCGCCCGGGACAGGGCGTACTTC	CASSARDRAYF	TRBV7-8	.	TRBD1	TRBJ1-2
TGTGCCATCAGTGAGTCCGGGACAGGGCCTACAAACTATGGCTACACCTTC	CAISESGTGPTNYGYTF	TRBV10-3	.	TRBD1	TRBJ1-2
TGTGCCATCAGTGTTGAGGGTAGGGCCGGGGAGCTGTTTTTT	CAISVEGRAGELFF	TRBV10-3	.	.	TRBJ2-2
TGTGCCAGCAGTTTTCAACAGGGGGGGACCGGGGAGCTGTTTTTT	CASSFQQGGTGELFF	TRBV27	few	.	TRBJ2-2
TGTGCCAGCAGCTTGACCGTCCCCGAGCAGTACTTC	CASSLTVPEQYF	TRBV7-8	.	.	TRBJ2-7
TGTGCCAGCAGCGTGTCCGGGACAGGGATCAACGAGCAGTACTTC	CASSVSGTGINEQYF	TRBV7-2	.	TRBD1	TRBJ2-7
TGTGCCATCAGTGAGGTAGCGGGGACAAACTACAATGAGCAGTTCTTC	CAISEVAGTNYNEQFF	TRBV10-3	.	TRBD2	TRBJ2-1
TGTGCCAGCAGCTTAGATGGGGGCGAGCAGTACTTC	CASSLDGGEQYF	TRBV11-3	.	.	TRBJ2-7
TGTGCCAGCAGTGAAGCTCGTGCCGCTTTCTTT	CASSEARAAFF	TRBV6-1	.	.	TRBJ1-1
TGCAGTGCTAGTAAGGGCCACGAGCAGTACTTC	CSASKGHEQYF	TRBV20-1	.	.	TRBJ2-7
TGTGCCAGCAGCTTATATGGGGAAAGAGGAGGCTACACCTTC	CASSLYGERGGYTF	TRBV7-2	.	.	TRBJ1-2
TGTGCCAGCAGCAGGACCGGTGATAGCACTGAAGCTTTCTTT	CASSRTGDSTEAFF	TRBV7-8	.	.	TRBJ1-1
TGTGCCAGCGGAAACAGGGGTGGAGGCTACACCTTC	CASGNRGGGYTF	TRBV27	.	TRBD1	TRBJ1-2
TGTGCCAGCAGCCCGCGGGGGCGGGGGGGCCAAGAGACCCAGTACTTC	CASSPRGRGGQETQYF	TRBV9	.	TRBD2	TRBJ2-5
TGTGCCAGCAGTTTTTCCGGGGCTACTAACTATGGCTACACCTTC	CASSFSGATNYGYTF	TRBV27	.	.	TRBJ1-2
TGTGCCAGCAGGGCCCGGACAGCTAACACTGAAGCTTTCTTT	CASRARTANTEAFF	TRBV2	few	.	TRBJ1-1
TGTGCCAGCAGCCAGATGAGCGTGCAGTTCTTC	CASSQMSVQFF	TRBV6-5	.	.	TRBJ2-1